The T cell receptor beta chain under discussion was sequenced for a study of blood T cell repertoires in COVID-19. Overall study context: The United States, Italy and Spain were the sources of the acute and convalescent COVID-19 samples.

Sequencing used immunoSEQ multiplex PCR; TCRdb keeps in-frame clones, though not all of them. The sample has about 120,000 clones; around nine tenths are singletons. V lost 1 base and J 7 bases, leaving 8 bases between the germline ends. This CDR3 is built from 14 residues. Germline values: CDR1 MNHEY, CDR2 SVGEGT. The specimen was peripheral blood. This clonotype originated in a woman in her forties or fifties with active or convalescent COVID-19. The genes are TRBV6-2 or TRBV6-3 and TRBJ2-6; a weak D match, TRBD1 (5 bases). The CDR3 nucleotides are TGTGCCAGCAGTTACTATCAGGGAGCCAACGTCCTGACTTTC. It is translated as CASSYYQGANVLTF.